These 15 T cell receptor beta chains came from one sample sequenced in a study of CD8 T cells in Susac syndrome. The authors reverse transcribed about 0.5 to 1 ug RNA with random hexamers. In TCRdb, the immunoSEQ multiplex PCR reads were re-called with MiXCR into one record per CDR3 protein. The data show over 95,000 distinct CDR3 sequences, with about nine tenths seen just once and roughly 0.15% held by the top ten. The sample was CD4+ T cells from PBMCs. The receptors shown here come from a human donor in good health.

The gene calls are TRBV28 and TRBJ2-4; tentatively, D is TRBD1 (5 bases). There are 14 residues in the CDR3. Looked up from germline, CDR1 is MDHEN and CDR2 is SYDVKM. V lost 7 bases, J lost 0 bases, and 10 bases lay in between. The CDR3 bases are TGTGCCAGCACCCTGACAGAAGCCAAAAACATTCAGTACTTC. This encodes CASTLTEAKNIQYF.

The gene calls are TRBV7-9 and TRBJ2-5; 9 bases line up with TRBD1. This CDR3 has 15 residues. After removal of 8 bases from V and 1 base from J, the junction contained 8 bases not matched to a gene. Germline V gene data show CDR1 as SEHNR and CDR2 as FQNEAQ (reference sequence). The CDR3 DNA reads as TGTGCCAGCGGGGGGACAGGGTATCCCCAAGAGACCCAGTACTTC. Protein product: CASGGTGYPQETQYF.

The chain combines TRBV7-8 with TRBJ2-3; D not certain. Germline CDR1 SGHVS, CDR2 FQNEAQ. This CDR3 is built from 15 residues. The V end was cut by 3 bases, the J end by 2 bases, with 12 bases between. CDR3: CASSFRKPHTDTQYF. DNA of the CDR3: TGTGCCAGCAGCTTCCGAAAACCCCACACAGATACGCAGTATTTT. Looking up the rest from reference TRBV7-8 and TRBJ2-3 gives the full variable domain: GAGVSQSPRYKVAKRGQDVALRCDPISGHVSLFWYQQALGQGPEFLTYFQNEAQLDKSGLPSDRFFAERPEGSVSTLKIQRTQQEDSAVYLCASSFRKPHTDTQYFGPGTRLTVL.

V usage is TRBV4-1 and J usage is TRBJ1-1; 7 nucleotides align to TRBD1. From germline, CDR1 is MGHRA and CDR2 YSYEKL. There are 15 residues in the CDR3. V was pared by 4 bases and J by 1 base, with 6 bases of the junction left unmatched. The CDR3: CASSPDRDRNTEAFF. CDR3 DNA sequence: TGCGCCAGCAGCCCGGACCGGGACAGGAACACTGAAGCTTTCTTT.

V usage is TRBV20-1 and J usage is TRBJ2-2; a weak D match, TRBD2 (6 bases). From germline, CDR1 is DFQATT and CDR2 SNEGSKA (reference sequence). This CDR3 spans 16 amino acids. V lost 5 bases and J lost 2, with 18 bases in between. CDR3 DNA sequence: TGCAGTGCTCGTCCAACCCAGCGGGTAAACACCGGGGAGCTGTTTTTT. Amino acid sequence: CSARPTQRVNTGELFF.

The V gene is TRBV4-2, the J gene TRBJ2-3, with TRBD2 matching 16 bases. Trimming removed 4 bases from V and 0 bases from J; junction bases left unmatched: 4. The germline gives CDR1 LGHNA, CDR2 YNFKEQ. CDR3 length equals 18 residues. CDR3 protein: CASSPGLAGGRSTDTQYF. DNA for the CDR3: TGTGCCAGCAGCCCGGGACTAGCGGGAGGGCGCAGCACAGATACGCAGTATTTT.

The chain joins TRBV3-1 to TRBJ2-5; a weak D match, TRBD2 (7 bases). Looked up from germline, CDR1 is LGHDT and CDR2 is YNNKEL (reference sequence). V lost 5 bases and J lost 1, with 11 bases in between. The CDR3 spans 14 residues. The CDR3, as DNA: TGTGCCAGCAGCAAGGGGGGGTCCCAAGAGACCCAGTACTTC. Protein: CASSKGGSQETQYF.

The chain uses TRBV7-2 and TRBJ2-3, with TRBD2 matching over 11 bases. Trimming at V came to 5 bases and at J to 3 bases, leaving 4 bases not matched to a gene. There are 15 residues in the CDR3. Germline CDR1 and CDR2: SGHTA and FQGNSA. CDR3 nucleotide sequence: TGTGCCAGCAGCCTTAGCGGGGGGGCGACAGATACGCAGTATTTT. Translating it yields CASSLSGGATDTQYF.

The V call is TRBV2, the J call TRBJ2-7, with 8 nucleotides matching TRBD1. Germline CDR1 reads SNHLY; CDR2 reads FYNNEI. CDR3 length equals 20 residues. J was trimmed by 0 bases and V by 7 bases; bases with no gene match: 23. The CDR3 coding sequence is TGTGCCAGCAACCCATTTCTTACAGGGGGACATATTAAGACCTCCTACGAGCAGTACTTC. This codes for CASNPFLTGGHIKTSYEQYF.

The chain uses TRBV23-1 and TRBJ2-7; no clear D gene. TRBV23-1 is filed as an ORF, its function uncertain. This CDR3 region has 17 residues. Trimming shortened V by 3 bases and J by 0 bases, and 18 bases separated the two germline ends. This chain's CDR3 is CASSQLPVFPYSYEQYF. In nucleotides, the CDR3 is TGCGCCAGCAGTCAGTTACCGGTATTCCCTTACTCCTACGAGCAGTACTTC.

The CDR3 sequence is CASSPGAGQETQYF. In DNA, the CDR3 is TGTGCCAGCTCACCAGGGGCGGGGCAAGAGACCCAGTACTTC. The rearrangement uses TRBV18 and TRBJ2-5; possibly TRBD2 for D (6 bases). Germline CDR1 reads KGHSH; CDR2 reads LQKENI. The V end was cut by 2 bases, the J end by 2 bases, with 9 bases between. The CDR3 is 14 amino acids.

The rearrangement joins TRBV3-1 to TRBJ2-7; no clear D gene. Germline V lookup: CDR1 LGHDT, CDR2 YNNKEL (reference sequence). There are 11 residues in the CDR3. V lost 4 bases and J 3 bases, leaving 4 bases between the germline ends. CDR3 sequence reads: CASSRYYEQYF. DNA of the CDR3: TGTGCCAGCAGCCGGTACTACGAGCAGTACTTC.

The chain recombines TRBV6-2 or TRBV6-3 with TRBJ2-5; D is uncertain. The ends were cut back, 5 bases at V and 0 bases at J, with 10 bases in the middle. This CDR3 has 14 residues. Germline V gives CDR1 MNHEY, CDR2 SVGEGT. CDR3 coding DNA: TGTGCCAGCAGTCAGCCGCGGTACCAAGAGACCCAGTACTTC. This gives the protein CASSQPRYQETQYF.

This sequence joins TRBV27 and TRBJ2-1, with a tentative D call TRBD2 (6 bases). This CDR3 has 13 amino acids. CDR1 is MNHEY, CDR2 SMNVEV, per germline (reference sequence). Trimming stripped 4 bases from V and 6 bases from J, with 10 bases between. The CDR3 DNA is TGTGCCAGCAGTTGGGACGGGAGCAATGAGCAGTTCTTC. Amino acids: CASSWDGSNEQFF.

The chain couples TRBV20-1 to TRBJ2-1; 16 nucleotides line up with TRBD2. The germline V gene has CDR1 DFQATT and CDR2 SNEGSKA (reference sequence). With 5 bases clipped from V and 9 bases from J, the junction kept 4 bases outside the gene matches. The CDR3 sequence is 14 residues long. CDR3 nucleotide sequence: TGCAGTGCTGGGACTAGCGGGAGGGCCAGTGAGCAGTTCTTC. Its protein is CSAGTSGRASEQFF.